This TCR beta chain came from a study of cytomegalovirus exposure and HLA in healthy donors. Regarding this clone: Its matching antigen is unknown.

CDR3 size: 14 residues. Germline CDR1 reads SGHDT; CDR2 reads YYEEEE. The ends were cut back, 1 base at V and 0 bases at J, with 8 bases in the middle. Profiled with immunoSEQ multiplex PCR; TCRdb holds only in-frame clones, not every one. This table has 330,000 or so clones, about nine tenths appearing once. General study results and limits: Reports indicated that the classifier achieved high specificity and sensitivity in diagnosing cytomegalovirus status. Some public TCRs appeared in many individuals, while most sequences were rare. The study flagged 150 to 200 TCR beta chains as cytomegalovirus-associated.

The TCR comes from a woman aged 18-30 years in good health and CMV-seronegative. The material sequenced was PBMCs. The chain couples TRBV5-6 to TRBJ2-7; D not resolved. Here the CDR3 DNA reads TGTGCCAGCAGCTTGTATGCAGACTCCTACGAGCAGTACTTC. This encodes CASSLYADSYEQYF.